These 4 T cell receptor beta chains share one sample of origin, sequenced in a study of blood T cell repertoires in COVID-19. Here immunoSEQ multiplex PCR was the method, and the copy in TCRdb shows in-frame clones only, minus some. The data hold about 240,000 clones, with around 89% observed a single time. Sequencing was carried out using PBMCs or T cells enriched from blood (not recorded which). Receptors originate from a man aged 40-50 years who had recovered from COVID-19.

The CDR3 DNA is TGTGCCACTGATTTAAAAACCGGGACTAGCGGTTACAATGAGCAGTTCTTC. This translates into CATDLKTGTSGYNEQFF. The chain has TRBV15 and TRBJ2-1, with 11 bases fitting TRBD2. Unmatched junction bases numbered 14, after V lost 9 bases and J lost 4 bases. This CDR3 has 17 residues. CDR1 is LNHNV, CDR2 YYDKDF, per germline (reference sequence).

The chain has TRBV13 and TRBJ2-2, with TRBD2 matching over 8 bases. Per the germline V gene, CDR1 is PRHDT and CDR2 is FYEKMQ (reference sequence). The CDR3 extends over 15 amino acids. Germline trimming cut 5 bases from V and 0 bases from J; bases unmatched to any gene: 2. CDR3: CASSPGGPNTGELFF. CDR3 sequence (DNA): TGTGCCAGCAGCCCGGGGGGGCCGAACACCGGGGAGCTGTTTTTT.

DNA for the CDR3: TGTGCCAGCAAGGAGATTAGAGGGGGAGATACGCAGTATTTT. Protein product: CASKEIRGGDTQYF. This rearrangement joins TRBV6-5 to TRBJ2-3; tentatively, D is TRBD1 (6 bases). The CDR3 contains 14 residues. V was shortened by 7 bases and J by 5 bases, with 16 bases between the two germline ends. Looked up from germline, CDR1 is MNHEY and CDR2 is SVGAGI.

This clone has just one count. The chain combines TRBV6-1 with TRBJ1-5, with TRBD1 matching 9 bases. This CDR3 has 16 residues. CDR1 and CDR2 (germline): MNHNS, SASEGT. V shed 4 bases and J 7 bases; nucleotides not matched to a gene: 11. Here the CDR3 reads CASSALGQGTGQPQHF. CDR3 nucleotide sequence: TGTGCCAGCAGTGCCCTGGGACAGGGAACAGGCCAGCCCCAGCATTTT.